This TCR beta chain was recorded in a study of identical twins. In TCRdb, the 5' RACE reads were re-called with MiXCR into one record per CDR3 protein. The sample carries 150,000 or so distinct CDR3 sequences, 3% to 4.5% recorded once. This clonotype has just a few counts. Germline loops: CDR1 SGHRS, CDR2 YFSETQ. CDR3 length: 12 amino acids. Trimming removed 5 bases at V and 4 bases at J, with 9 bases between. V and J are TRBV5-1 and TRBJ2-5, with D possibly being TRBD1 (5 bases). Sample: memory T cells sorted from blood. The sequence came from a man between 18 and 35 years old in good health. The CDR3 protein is CASRTDSETQYF. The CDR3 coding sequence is TGCGCCAGCAGGACAGATTCAGAGACCCAGTACTTC.